The T cell receptor beta chain under discussion was sequenced for a study of blood T cells in healthy people across ages. Whole-study context: With template switching, about one barcoded beta molecule was captured per two T cells.

Together with a sample-barcoded 5' primer, a J-beta primer mix was included in a second PCR lasting about 7 to 11 cycles. Sequencing recovered at least 2.5 million CDR3-containing paired-end reads from each sample. TCRdb called the 5' RACE reads again in MiXCR, with one record for every CDR3 protein. The sample includes 750,000 to 950,000 distinct CDR3 sequences, about 53% of them seen just once. From germline, CDR1 is MNHEY and CDR2 SVGAGI. The CDR3 runs to 11 residues. This TCR was sampled from a man at least 80 years old in good health. The sample consisted of blood. The V call is TRBV6-5, the J call TRBJ2-7; 7 nucleotides match TRBD1. Judging by the DNA end, TRBJ2-5 fits better; the J call may be wrong. The CDR3 loop reads CASRDSSTQYF. The CDR3 nucleotides are TGTGCCAGTAGGGACAGCTCGACCCAGTACTTC.